Listed below are T cell receptor beta chains from one sample, sequenced in a study of CD8 T cells in ankylosing spondylitis. TCRdb reprocessed the 5' RACE reads via MiXCR and lists one record per CDR3 protein. The data show just under 550,000 distinct CDR3 sequences, roughly 12% seen once. Sequencing was done on a sample of blood, either unsorted or a sorted T cell fraction (not recorded which). The receptors were sampled from a male donor with ankylosing spondylitis. Both conserved end residues are part of each CDR3. The D gene is left open where the match is weak. Clone size is given for some rows only: seen once, a few or many times, or a class if the clone is expanded.

V gene	J gene	clone size	D gene	CDR3 DNA	CDR3 protein
TRBV5-4	TRBJ1-6	few	.	TGTGCCAGCAGCTTGCGAGGCAGCTCCTATAATTCACCCCTCCACTTT	CASSLRGSSYNSPLHF
TRBV25-1	TRBJ2-3	few	TRBD2	TGTGCCAGCAGTGTAAGAGCGGGAGTGGCGTATTTT	CASSVRAGVAYF
TRBV19	TRBJ1-1	.	.	TGTGCCCCTGGTATTCCGGGGGCGGAGGTGAACACTGAAGCTTTCTTT	CAPGIPGAEVNTEAFF
TRBV19	TRBJ2-2	few	.	TGTGCCACCCATCCCTCTCCTAGGGCCGGGGAGCTGTTTTTT	CATHPSPRAGELFF
TRBV5-1	TRBJ1-5	many	.	TGCGCCAGCAGCTTGGGGACAGCGTACTATCAGCCCCAGCATTTT	CASSLGTAYYQPQHF
TRBV11-2	TRBJ2-5	.	TRBD2	TGTGCCAGCAGCTACGGACTAGCGGGAGGGCGGCAAGAGACCCAGTACTTC	CASSYGLAGGRQETQYF
TRBV20-1	TRBJ2-3	.	TRBD1	TGCAGTGCTGACAGGGAAACCACAGATACGCAGTATTTT	CSADRETTDTQYF
TRBV24-1	TRBJ2-3	few	TRBD2	TGTGCCACCAGTGATTGGCGGGAGGGCACAGATACGCAGTATTTT	CATSDWREGTDTQYF
TRBV7-2	TRBJ2-3	many	.	TGTGCCAGCAGCAATCCCCCTAGCACAGATACGCAGTATTTT	CASSNPPSTDTQYF
TRBV11-3	TRBJ2-5	few	TRBD2	TGTGCCAGCAGCCCGGGGACTAGCGTTCAAGAGACCCAGTACTTC	CASSPGTSVQETQYF
TRBV20-1	TRBJ1-1	few	.	TGCAGTGTGGAGTACGGGATGAACACTGAAGCTTTCTTT	CSVEYGMNTEAFF
TRBV4-1	TRBJ2-1	few	.	TGCGCCAGCAGCCTGATACAGTACAATGAGCAGTTCTTC	CASSLIQYNEQFF
TRBV6-1	TRBJ2-7	.	.	TGTGCCAGCGCCACCCTTGGACAGACGATCTACGAGCAGTACTTC	CASATLGQTIYEQYF
TRBV20-1	TRBJ1-1	.	TRBD1	TGCAGTGCGAAAATAACAGGGGGCTGGAACACTGAAGCTTTCTTT	CSAKITGGWNTEAFF
TRBV5-1	TRBJ1-5	.	TRBD1	TGCGCCAGCAGCTCCGGGACAGGAGAGAATCAGCCCCAGCATTTT	CASSSGTGENQPQHF
TRBV15	TRBJ1-2	.	.	TGTGCCACCAGCAGAGGGGGGTATTGGGGCTACACCTTC	CATSRGGYWGYTF
TRBV18	TRBJ2-3	.	.	TGTGCCAGCTCAGGGTTAAAAGATACGCAGTATTTT	CASSGLKDTQYF
TRBV7-2	TRBJ1-3	few	.	TGTGCCAGCAGCTTAATGGGTACCTCTGGAAACACCATATATTTT	CASSLMGTSGNTIYF
TRBV7-2	TRBJ2-5	few	.	TGTGCCAGCAGCCGACAGGCCCACCAAGAGACCCAGTACTTC	CASSRQAHQETQYF
TRBV6-1	TRBJ1-4	few	.	TGTGCCAGCAGTGACCTCGGCAGGGCGTCCGAAAAACTGTTTTTT	CASSDLGRASEKLFF
TRBV11-2	TRBJ2-1	.	TRBD1	TGTGCCAGCAGCTTATCTCCTCCGGGACAGGCGATTGGTGAGCAGTTCTTC	CASSLSPPGQAIGEQFF
TRBV20-1	TRBJ2-4	many	TRBD2	TGCAGTGCAACCTCCGGGACTATCGCTATTCAGTACTTC	CSATSGTIAIQYF
TRBV29-1	TRBJ2-1	few	.	TGCAGCGTTGAGGCCGCGGTTGATGAGCAGTTCTTC	CSVEAAVDEQFF
TRBV6-4	TRBJ2-4	.	.	TGTGCCAGCCCCAAAGCCAAAAACATTCAGTACTTC	CASPKAKNIQYF
TRBV6-1	TRBJ2-3	many	TRBD1	TGTGCCAGCAGGCTACAGGGGACAGATACGCAGTATTTT	CASRLQGTDTQYF
TRBV7-9	TRBJ2-2	many	.	TGTGCCAGCAGCAGACGACGGGGAGCTAACACCGGGGAGCTGTTTTTT	CASSRRRGANTGELFF
TRBV5-1	TRBJ2-5	many	.	TGCGCCAGCAGCTTGGGGGCAGTGTCGGGGGAGACCCAGTACTTC	CASSLGAVSGETQYF
TRBV20-1	TRBJ2-1	few	.	TGCAGTGCTAGAGACCCCCGGGGAAGCTCCTACAATGAGCAGTTCTTC	CSARDPRGSSYNEQFF
TRBV9	TRBJ2-1	few	.	TGTGCCAGCAGCCCAATAGCGGTCCTTTACAATGAGCAGTTCTTC	CASSPIAVLYNEQFF
TRBV29-1	TRBJ1-1	many	TRBD1	TGCAGCGTTGAGCCGACAGGGTCCCCCGAAGCTTTCTTT	CSVEPTGSPEAFF
TRBV20-1	TRBJ2-3	.	.	TGCAGTGCTAGAGATACGGGGCAGGGGATAGATACGCAGTATTTT	CSARDTGQGIDTQYF
TRBV20-1	TRBJ1-3	many	TRBD1	TGCAGTGCCCCGACCTATGACAGGGTCTCTGGAAACACCATATATTTT	CSAPTYDRVSGNTIYF
TRBV29-1	TRBJ2-3	.	.	TGCAGCGTTGCCCCGCAGGTCACAGATACGCAGTATTTT	CSVAPQVTDTQYF
TRBV16	TRBJ1-6	many	TRBD1	TGTGCCAGCAGCCCGGGGACAGGGGATTCACCCCTCCACTTT	CASSPGTGDSPLHF
TRBV5-6	TRBJ1-1	many	.	TGTGCCAGCAGCGTGACCTATCATGAAGCTTTCTTT	CASSVTYHEAFF
TRBV20-1	TRBJ2-1	few	.	TGCAGTGCCCCACGGCCGCCCTCCTACAATGAGCAGTTCTTC	CSAPRPPSYNEQFF
TRBV12-3/TRBV12-4	TRBJ2-3	once	TRBD2	TGTGCCAGAAGTTCCGCTAGCGGGAGCACAGATACGCAGTATTTT	CARSSASGSTDTQYF